Below, 17 T cell receptor beta chains from the same sample are listed, as sequenced in a study of identical twins. TCRdb re-called the 5' RACE reads through MiXCR, storing one row per CDR3 protein. This table has fewer than 250,000 distinct CDR3 sequences, roughly a tenth appearing once. Material: memory (CD45RO+) T cells sorted from blood. These receptor sequences come from a woman under 30 in good health.

The sample holds a few counts of this clonotype. The chain employs TRBV5-1 and TRBJ2-7; possible D gene TRBD1, 6 bases. V was cut by 1 base and J by 2 bases, with 13 bases left in between. This CDR3 comprises 15 residues. The germline CDR1 and CDR2 sequences are SGHRS and YFSETQ. DNA for the CDR3: TGCGCCAGCAGCTTGTACAGGGACACTACCTACGAGCAGTACTTC. Its translation is CASSLYRDTTYEQYF.

In its sample, this clonotype was seen a few times. V gene TRBV7-2 combines with J gene TRBJ2-5; 9 bases line up with TRBD2. The CDR3 loop spans 16 amino acids. Germline lookup yields CDR1 SGHTA and CDR2 FQGNSA. After removal of 1 base from V and 4 bases from J, the junction contained 7 bases not matched to a gene. This CDR3 is CASSLDPARGGETQYF. In DNA, the CDR3 is TGTGCCAGCAGCTTAGATCCAGCGCGGGGGGGAGAGACCCAGTACTTC.

A few counts support this clonotype. The CDR3 is CASNVAQGYTGELFF. The CDR3 DNA reads as TGTGCCAGCAACGTAGCACAGGGGTACACCGGGGAGCTGTTTTTT. This chain uses TRBV5-5 with TRBJ2-2, with 7 bases lining up with TRBD1. CDR1 is SGHKS and CDR2 is YYEKEE in the germline V gene (reference sequence). The CDR3 has 15 residues. The J segment lost 3 bases and the V segment lost 6 bases, leaving 8 bases of the junction unmatched.

The table lists this clonotype with a few counts. The chain uses TRBV12-3 or TRBV12-4 and TRBJ2-5, with D perhaps TRBD1 (5 bases). Trimming left V 10 bases short and J 1 base short, with 16 bases between. The CDR3 totals 14 residues. CDR3: CATIRLDTQETQYF. The DNA for the CDR3 is TGTGCCACCATCCGCCTGGACACCCAAGAGACCCAGTACTTC.

The chain links TRBV9 to TRBJ2-1; 8 nucleotides match TRBD2. V lost 4 bases to trimming and J lost 4 bases; unmatched junction nucleotides: 7. Germline V gives CDR1 SGDLS, CDR2 YYNGEE. This CDR3 region has 15 residues. The CDR3 region has the DNA TGTGCCAGCAGCTCTCACGAGCGGGGGTACAATGAGCAGTTCTTC. It is translated as CASSSHERGYNEQFF.

V is TRBV10-3 and J is TRBJ2-1; 9 bases map to TRBD2. The CDR3 length is 16 residues. V lost 6 bases, J lost 5 bases, and 11 bases stayed unmatched. Germline CDR1 ENHRY, CDR2 SYGVKD. In nucleotides, the CDR3 is TGTGCCATCAGCCCTACGGTAGCGGGAGACGACAATGAGCAGTTCTTC. It codes for CAISPTVAGDDNEQFF.

There are a few counts of this clonotype. This chain joins TRBV10-3 and TRBJ1-1; D might be TRBD1 (5 bases). The CDR3 has 14 amino acids. Trimming took off 6 bases at V and 4 bases at J, with 15 bases between the two ends. Germline assignment: CDR1 ENHRY and CDR2 SYGVKD. CDR3 nucleotides: TGTGCCATCAGCGGACAAGGGGAGGGCACTGAAGCTTTCTTT. It is translated as CAISGQGEGTEAFF.

The chain carries TRBV25-1 and TRBJ2-1; D ambiguous. The CDR3 extends over 16 amino acids. Trimming pared 4 bases from V and 2 bases from J, leaving 15 bases between. From germline, CDR1 is MGHDK and CDR2 SYGVNS. CDR3 residues: CASSGGRRAAYNEQFF. The CDR3 nucleotides read TGTGCCAGCAGTGGGGGTCGTAGGGCCGCCTACAATGAGCAGTTCTTC.

Concerning this clonotype itself: The limits of the CDR3 on the DNA are not certain, so only TCRdb's listed CDR3 is given. This sequence joins TRBV7-2 and TRBJ2-7; the table names TRBD1, a call not compared with the DNA. Termini included, the CDR3 measures 13 amino acids. The germline V gene encodes CDR1 SGHTA and CDR2 FQGNSA. The CDR3 region is CASSLEVVGAGTF.

This chain joins TRBV20-1 and TRBJ2-4; maybe TRBD1 (9 bases). Trimming removed 5 bases at V and 9 bases at J, with 20 bases between. The germline CDR1 and CDR2 sequences are DFQATT and SNEGSKA (reference sequence). The length of the CDR3 is 14 residues. CDR3: CSAGPQGAGGIQYF. As DNA, the CDR3 is TGCAGTGCTGGCCCACAGGGGGCGGGGGGCATTCAGTACTTC.

This clonotype was seen only a few times. The CDR3 loop is CAWRKDTENGELFF. CDR3 bases: TGTGCCTGGAGGAAGGACACGGAGAACGGGGAGCTGTTTTTT. The chain uses TRBV30 and TRBJ2-2; D is perhaps TRBD1 (5 bases). The CDR3 extends over 14 amino acids. Deletions cut 3 bases from V and 7 bases from J, with 15 bases between. Germline-derived CDR1 and CDR2 are GTSNPN and SVGIG (reference sequence). Full variable domain (rest looked up from reference TRBV30 and TRBJ2-2): SQTIHQWPATLVQPVGSPLSLECTVEGTSNPNLYWYRQAAGRGLQLLFYSVGIGQISSEVPQNLSASRPQDRQFILSSKKLLLSDSGFYLCAWRKDTENGELFFGEGSRLTVL.

This clonotype was recorded a few times. The V gene is TRBV11-2, the J gene TRBJ2-1; D uncertain. V was clipped by 5 bases and J by 1 base, with 9 bases between them. The CDR3 covers 14 residues. In germline, CDR1 is SGHAT, CDR2 FQNNGV. The CDR3 is CASSPIRSYNEQFF. The CDR3 DNA follows: TGTGCCAGCAGCCCAATTCGGTCCTACAATGAGCAGTTCTTC.

This clonotype was observed at least ten times. The genes are TRBV13 and TRBJ2-2; no firm D call. The CDR3 length is 12 residues. The germline CDR1 and CDR2 sequences are PRHDT and FYEKMQ (reference sequence). V lost 3 bases and J lost 8, with 7 bases in between. The CDR3 coding sequence is TGTGCCAGCAGCTTGAGAGCAGGGGAGCTGTTTTTT. Amino acids: CASSLRAGELFF.

This clonotype has just a few counts. J is TRBJ1-1 and V is TRBV20-1; the D gene is possibly TRBD1 (5 bases). Germline CDR1 reads DFQATT; CDR2 reads SNEGSKA (reference sequence). Trimming took 3 bases from V and 6 from J, leaving 14 bases between them. This CDR3 region has 13 residues. The CDR3 nucleotides are TGCAGTGCTAGTCCGGGGGGGGTCGCTGAAGCTTTCTTT. Its protein product is CSASPGGVAEAFF.

This clonotype was detected only a few times. This chain links TRBV19 with TRBJ2-7, with 8 positions matching TRBD2. This CDR3 is 14 amino acids long. Germline CDR1 and CDR2: LNHDA and SQIVND (reference sequence). V lost 4 bases, J lost 6 bases, and 8 bases stayed unmatched. The CDR3 bases are TGTGCCAGTAGTACATTCTCCGGGACTAGCGAGCAGTACTTC. Protein sequence: CASSTFSGTSEQYF.

This rearrangement joins TRBV27 to TRBJ2-1, with TRBD1 as a possible D gene (6 bases). The germline V and J ends were trimmed by 3 bases and 8 bases, with 11 bases remaining between them. CDR1 MNHEY and CDR2 SMNVEV come from the germline V gene (reference sequence). CDR3 length equals 13 residues. CDR3 coding DNA: TGTGCCAGCAGTTTCCGTGAGGGGGATGAGCAGTTCTTC. This codes for CASSFREGDEQFF.

The V gene is TRBV27, the J gene TRBJ2-7; D is perhaps TRBD2 (7 bases). The CDR3 spans 14 residues. The V gene's germline CDR1 is MNHEY and CDR2 SMNVEV (reference sequence). The V gene lost 6 bases and the J gene lost 2 bases, with 14 bases spanning the gap. The CDR3 loop is CASSFAGATYEQYF. The CDR3 coding sequence is TGTGCCAGCAGCTTCGCGGGGGCCACCTACGAGCAGTACTTC.